What follows are 8 T cell receptor beta chains derived from one specimen sequenced in a study of blood T cell repertoires in COVID-19. The assay was immunoSEQ multiplex PCR, and TCRdb's table has in-frame clones only and misses some. The sample lists about 260,000 clones, approximately 79% occurring once. Sequencing was carried out using PBMCs or T cells enriched from blood (not recorded which). These receptors all come from a man aged 30 to 39 with acute COVID-19.

The genes are TRBV29-1 and TRBJ2-3; 8 bases agree with TRBD2. CDR1 and CDR2 (germline): SQVTM, ANQGSEA. The ends lost 7 bases at V and 6 bases at J; junction bases unmatched: 9. The CDR3 has 13 residues. CDR3 amino acids: CSARLAGRDTQYF. CDR3 sequence (DNA): TGCAGCGCTAGATTAGCGGGGAGGGATACGCAGTATTTT.

This chain connects TRBV6-5 to TRBJ1-3; 11 bases are shared with TRBD1. Germline CDR1 reads MNHEY; CDR2 reads SVGAGI. The V and J ends lost 6 bases and 6 bases, in that order; junction bases with no gene match: 7. This CDR3 has 15 amino acids. The CDR3 nucleotides are TGTGCCAGCAGCGGACAGGGGGCGTGGGAAAACACCATATATTTT. This encodes CASSGQGAWENTIYF.

J is TRBJ1-4 and V is TRBV6-5; 7 nucleotides agree with TRBD1. Germline V lookup: CDR1 MNHEY, CDR2 SVGAGI. CDR3 length equals 14 residues. V shed 6 bases and J 8 bases; nucleotides not matched to a gene: 9. In DNA, the CDR3 is TGTGCCAGCAGCCCCGAGGGGGCCGGAGAAAAACTGTTTTTT. This gives the protein CASSPEGAGEKLFF.

The chain uses TRBV9 and TRBJ1-3; no firm D call. V lost 4 bases and J lost 0, with 11 bases in between. The CDR3 extends over 15 amino acids. The germline gives CDR1 SGDLS, CDR2 YYNGEE. CDR3 loop: CASSPRRYSGNTIYF. CDR3 bases: TGTGCCAGCAGCCCCCGGCGGTACTCTGGAAACACCATATATTTT.

The chain combines TRBV27 with TRBJ1-6; D gene ambiguous. This CDR3 is built from 16 residues. Germline assignment: CDR1 MNHEY and CDR2 SMNVEV (reference sequence). The V gene lost 1 base and the J gene lost 9 bases, with 16 bases spanning the gap. As DNA, the CDR3 is TGTGCCAGCAGTTTATTACGGAGTCCGAAAGGTTCACCCCTCCACTTT. This encodes CASSLLRSPKGSPLHF.

The genes are TRBV5-6 and TRBJ2-7; 7 bases agree with TRBD1. The CDR3 loop spans 12 amino acids. CDR1 is SGHDT, CDR2 YYEEEE, per germline. V was clipped by 4 bases and J by 3 bases; unmatched bases: 1. CDR3 protein: CASSRQGYEQYV. The CDR3 nucleotides read TGTGCCAGCAGCCGACAGGGCTACGAGCAGTACGTC.

For the CDR3, the DNA is TGTGCCAGCAGCTCCGTTTCCCGGGACAGGGATGGCTACACCTTC. Its protein product is CASSSVSRDRDGYTF. The V call is TRBV11-3, the J call TRBJ1-2, with 9 bases identical to TRBD1. The CDR3 has 15 amino acids. CDR1 is SGHNT and CDR2 is YENEEA in the germline V gene. J was trimmed by 6 bases and V by 4 bases; bases with no gene match: 9.

The J gene is TRBJ1-5, the V gene TRBV4-1; D is perhaps TRBD1 (5 bases). From germline, CDR1 is MGHRA and CDR2 YSYEKL. This CDR3 comprises 16 residues. V was shortened by 2 bases and J by 2 bases, with 13 bases between the two germline ends. CDR3 bases: TGCGCCAGCAGCCAATTACAGGCTCAAGGCAATCAGCCCCAGCATTTT. Amino acids: CASSQLQAQGNQPQHF.